The T cell receptor beta chain described here comes from a study of T cells after yellow fever vaccination. Whole-study findings and limits: The booster response re-showed most primary clones: more than 95% CD4, 88% CD8.

V was pared by 0 bases and J by 2 bases, with 5 bases of the junction left unmatched. The germline V gene has CDR1 SGHRS and CDR2 YFSETQ. CDR3 size: 16 residues. Of note for this clonotype: Its antigen is unknown.

TCRdb used MiXCR to reprocess the 5' RACE reads, holding one entry per CDR3 protein. Among some 560,000 distinct CDR3 sequences listed, less than 20% were seen once. V gene TRBV5-1 combines with J gene TRBJ2-7; 10 bases map to TRBD2. The sample in question was PBMCs, obtained less than 6 days after the first yellow fever vaccination. The sequence was obtained from a man aged 18-30 years who received the YFV17D yellow fever vaccine. The CDR3 loop reads CASSLGSSGGPYEQYF. The CDR3 bases are TGCGCCAGCAGCTTGGGGTCTAGCGGGGGACCCTACGAGCAGTACTTC.